The clone carrying this TCR beta chain was recorded only once. Its antigen is currently unknown. One junction end disagrees with the germline gene, perhaps due to a read error. This specimen belongs to a study of T-cell reconstitution after alpha-beta-depleted transplantation in children. Study observations and caveats: Several hundred expanded graft clones reportedly supplied alpha-beta T cells about two months after transplant. From surviving recipient T cells and thymic progenitors came the high day-60 TCRbeta diversity observed in some patients. By one year post-transplant, T-cell counts and diversity largely arose from T cells that were newly produced.

Unique molecular identifiers featured in how the TCRbeta library was prepared. MiXCR was run by TCRdb on the PCR reads, yielding one entry per CDR3 protein. The profile shows 550,000 to 800,000 distinct CDR3 sequences, around 14% of them singletons. The specimen was PBMCs, collected before TCRalphabeta/CD19-depleted stem cell transplant. The sequence was collected from a girl aged 2 to 9 with congenital amegakaryocytic thrombocytopenia, due to receive a stem cell transplant.

The CDR3 DNA is TGCAGTGCTAGAGATCTTTCGGGCCTCACCTCATACAATGACCAGTTCTTC. This encodes CSARDLSGLTSYNDQFF. The chain is built from TRBV20-1 and TRBJ2-1, with no clear D. CDR3 size: 17 residues. From germline, CDR1 is DFQATT and CDR2 SNEGSKA (reference sequence).